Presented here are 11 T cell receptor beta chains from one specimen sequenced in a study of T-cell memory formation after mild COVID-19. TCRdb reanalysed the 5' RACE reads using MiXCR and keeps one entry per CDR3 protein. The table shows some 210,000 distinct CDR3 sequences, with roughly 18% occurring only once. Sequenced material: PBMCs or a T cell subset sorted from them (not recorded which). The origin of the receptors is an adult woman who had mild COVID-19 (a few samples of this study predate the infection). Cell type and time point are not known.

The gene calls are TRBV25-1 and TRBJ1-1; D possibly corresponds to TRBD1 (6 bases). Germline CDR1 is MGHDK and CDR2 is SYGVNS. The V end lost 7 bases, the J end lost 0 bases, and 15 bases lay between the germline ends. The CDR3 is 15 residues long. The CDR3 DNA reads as TGTGCCAGCACAGATTCACAGGGAGTGAACACTGAAGCTTTCTTT. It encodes CASTDSQGVNTEAFF.

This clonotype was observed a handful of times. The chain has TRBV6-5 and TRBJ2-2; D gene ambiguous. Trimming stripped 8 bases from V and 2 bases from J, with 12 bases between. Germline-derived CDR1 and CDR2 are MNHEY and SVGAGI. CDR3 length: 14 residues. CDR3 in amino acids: CASQKAVNTGELFF. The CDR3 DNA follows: TGTGCCAGCCAAAAGGCGGTTAACACCGGGGAGCTGTTTTTT.

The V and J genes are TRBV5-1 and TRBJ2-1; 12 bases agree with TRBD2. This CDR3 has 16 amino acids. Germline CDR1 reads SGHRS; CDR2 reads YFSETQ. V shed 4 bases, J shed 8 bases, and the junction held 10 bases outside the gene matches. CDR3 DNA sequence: TGCGCCAGCAGCCTTCCGACTAGCGGGGGCGGGGATGAGCAGTTCTTC. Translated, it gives CASSLPTSGGGDEQFF.

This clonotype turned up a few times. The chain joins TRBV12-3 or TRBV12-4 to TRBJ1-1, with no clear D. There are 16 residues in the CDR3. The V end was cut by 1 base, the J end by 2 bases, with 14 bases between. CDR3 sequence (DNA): TGTGCCAGCAGTTTAGGACACCTCGTAATCAACACTGAAGCTTTCTTT. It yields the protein CASSLGHLVINTEAFF.

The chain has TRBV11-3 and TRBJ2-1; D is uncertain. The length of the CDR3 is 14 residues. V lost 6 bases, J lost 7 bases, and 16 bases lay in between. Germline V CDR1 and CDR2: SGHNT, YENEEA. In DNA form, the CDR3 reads TGTGCCAGCAGGCTAGAGAGCCTCAGGAATGAGCAGTTCTTC. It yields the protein CASRLESLRNEQFF.

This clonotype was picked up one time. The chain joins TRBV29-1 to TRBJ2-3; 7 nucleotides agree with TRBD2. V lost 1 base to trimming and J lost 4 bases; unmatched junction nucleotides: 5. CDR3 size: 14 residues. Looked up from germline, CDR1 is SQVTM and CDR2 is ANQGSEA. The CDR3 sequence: CSVEGRLAPDTQYF. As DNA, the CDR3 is TGCAGCGTTGAAGGTCGACTAGCCCCAGATACGCAGTATTTT.

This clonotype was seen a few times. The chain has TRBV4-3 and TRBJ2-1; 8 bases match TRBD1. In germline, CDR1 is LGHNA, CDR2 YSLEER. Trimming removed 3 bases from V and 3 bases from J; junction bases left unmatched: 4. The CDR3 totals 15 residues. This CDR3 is CASSHLDRDYNEQFF. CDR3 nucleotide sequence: TGCGCCAGCAGCCACTTGGACAGGGACTACAATGAGCAGTTCTTC.

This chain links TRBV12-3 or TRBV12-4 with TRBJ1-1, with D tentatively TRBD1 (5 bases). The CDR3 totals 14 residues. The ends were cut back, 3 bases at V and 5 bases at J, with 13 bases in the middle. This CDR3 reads CASSFGGGRTEAFF. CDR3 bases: TGTGCCAGCAGTTTCGGGGGGGGAAGGACTGAAGCTTTCTTT.

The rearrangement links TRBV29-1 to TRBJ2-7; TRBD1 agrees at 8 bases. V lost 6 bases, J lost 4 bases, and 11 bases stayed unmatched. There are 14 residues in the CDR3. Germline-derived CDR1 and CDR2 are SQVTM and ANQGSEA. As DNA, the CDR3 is TGCAGCGTCGAGCCCGGACAGGGTGGATACGAGCAGTACTTC. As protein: CSVEPGQGGYEQYF.

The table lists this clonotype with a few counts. The CDR3 is CASRRAGAYNEQFF. The CDR3 DNA sequence: TGTGCCAGCAGACGAGCGGGGGCGTACAATGAGCAGTTCTTC. The chain is built from TRBV27 and TRBJ2-1; 8 nucleotides line up with TRBD2. The CDR3 covers 14 residues. Germline V CDR1 and CDR2: MNHEY, SMNVEV (reference sequence). J gave up 4 bases and V 6 bases, and 5 bases lay outside the gene matches.

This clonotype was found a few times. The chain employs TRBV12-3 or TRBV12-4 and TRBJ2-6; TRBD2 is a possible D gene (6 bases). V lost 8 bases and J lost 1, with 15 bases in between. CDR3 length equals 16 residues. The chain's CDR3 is CASGLGGASGANVLTF. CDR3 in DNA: TGTGCCAGCGGCCTGGGGGGTGCATCTGGGGCCAACGTCCTGACTTTC.